A selection of T cell receptor beta chains follows, all from one sample in a study of blood T cell repertoires in COVID-19. Profiling relied on immunoSEQ multiplex PCR, and the TCRdb table lists in-frame clones only, not all of them. The table has about 150,000 clones, 80% to 90% seen once. Sequencing used peripheral blood. These receptors all stem from a woman between 45 and 65 years old with acute or convalescent COVID-19. CDR3s include the opening cysteine and the closing phenylalanine or tryptophan. Fields, in order: CDR3 length, clone size, V gene, J gene, CDR3 protein. Clone size appears in some rows only: once, few, many, or a class for an expanded clone.

13	-	TRBV7-3	TRBJ1-5	CASSLLADQPQHF
15	-	TRBV6-1	TRBJ1-6	CASSELSGINSPLHF
15	-	TRBV4-2	TRBJ2-7	CASSQGGERSYEQYF
14	-	TRBV6-5	TRBJ2-7	CASRKPGQIYEQYF
11	-	TRBV4-1	TRBJ2-1	CASSEYNEQFF
15	-	TRBV7-3	TRBJ2-2	CASSSSGKDTGELFF
16	medium-sized	TRBV6-1	TRBJ1-2	CASSAHPGQGAQGYTF
14	-	TRBV6-5	TRBJ2-7	CASSPGQGFYEQYF
16	-	TRBV9	TRBJ2-5	CASSVGTSGGVETQYF
18	-	TRBV5-1	TRBJ2-2	CASSFLPADNGRTGELFF
18	-	TRBV6-2/TRBV6-3	TRBJ2-1	CASSDPLAGGRLGNEQFF
20	-	TRBV7-3	TRBJ2-6	CASSLSGRPGGHSGANVLTF
13	-	TRBV7-2	TRBJ1-6	CASRRQGASPLHF
17	-	TRBV5-4	TRBJ1-2	CASSLGRGTATGYGYTF
17	once	TRBV5-1	TRBJ2-2	CASSKDRGLANTGELFF
19	-	TRBV18	TRBJ1-3	CASSLKGLAGIYSGNTIYF
19	-	TRBV4-2	TRBJ2-7	CASSPGSGTAGTGHYEQYF
15	once	TRBV9	TRBJ2-2	CASSVGDRSTGELFF
14	few	TRBV7-8	TRBJ1-3	CASSPLFGGNTIYF